These T cell receptor beta chains were read from a single sample in a study of response to subunit inactivated influenza vaccine. TCRdb fed the RT-PCR reads into MiXCR, producing one record per CDR3 protein. The table lists fewer than 600,000 distinct CDR3 sequences, 6% to 9% of them singletons. This sample comprised PBMCs from blood, obtained around 25 months after vaccination. These receptors originate from a man between 50 and 75 years old who received an inactivated influenza vaccine. Each CDR3 is given with its conserved first and last residue. Each record gives: J gene, D gene, V gene, clone size, CDR3 protein, CDR3 DNA. The D gene is left open where the match is weak. The size entry is marked missing in some rows and otherwise reads once, few, many or a size class.

TRBJ2-1 | TRBD2 | TRBV7-2 | many | CASSSTSGSRYEQFF | TGTGCCAGCAGCTCCACTAGCGGGAGTAGATATGAGCAGTTCTTC
TRBJ1-5 | . | TRBV19 | few | CASSIGGWIQEQPQHF | TGTGCCAGTAGTATAGGCGGTTGGATTCAAGAACAGCCCCAGCATTTT
TRBJ1-6 | TRBD1 | TRBV5-1 | many | CASSLAGRGRSPLHF | TGCGCCAGCAGCTTGGCCGGCAGGGGGCGGTCACCCCTCCACTTT
TRBJ1-4 | . | TRBV20-1 | once | CSARDFTDSNEKLFF | TGCAGTGCTAGAGATTTTACGGATTCTAATGAGAAACTGTTTTTT
TRBJ2-5 | . | TRBV12-3/TRBV12-4 | . | CASTSALEETQYF | TGTGCCAGCACCTCAGCGCTTGAGGAGACCCAGTACTTC
TRBJ2-5 | TRBD2 | TRBV5-1 | few | CASSLILAEETQYF | TGCGCCAGCAGCTTGATCCTAGCGGAAGAGACCCAGTACTTC
TRBJ1-1 | TRBD1 | TRBV6-2/TRBV6-3 | many | CASSYEGAVNTEAFF | TGTGCCAGCAGTTACGAGGGGGCGGTGAACACTGAAGCTTTCTTT
TRBJ1-2 | . | TRBV19 | many | CASSTGGNYGYTF | TGTGCCAGTAGTACCGGAGGGAACTATGGCTACACCTTC
TRBJ2-2 | . | TRBV6-1 | . | CASSELGSALQRGELFF | TGTGCCAGCAGTGAGTTGGGGTCGGCCCTACAGCGCGGGGAGCTGTTTTTT
TRBJ1-2 | . | TRBV5-6 | . | CASSGDLSEGYTF | TGTGCCAGCAGCGGGGATCTCTCTGAGGGCTACACCTTC
TRBJ1-1 | TRBD1 | TRBV5-1 | . | CASSFAGGGTEAFF | TGCGCCAGCAGCTTCGCAGGGGGTGGGACTGAAGCTTTCTTT
TRBJ2-3 | TRBD2 | TRBV7-2 | . | CASSATSGGARDTQYF | TGTGCCAGCAGCGCGACTAGCGGGGGGGCGAGAGATACGCAGTATTTT
TRBJ1-2 | . | TRBV3-1 | many | CASSQEPRAFPFGYTF | TGTGCCAGCAGCCAAGAACCCAGGGCCTTTCCTTTCGGCTACACCTTC
TRBJ1-1 | . | TRBV7-8 | . | CASSLQLGSTEAFF | TGTGCCAGCAGCTTGCAATTGGGGAGCACTGAAGCTTTCTTT
TRBJ1-1 | . | TRBV5-1 | many | CASSSDRLNTEAFF | TGCGCCAGCAGCTCAGACAGATTGAACACTGAAGCTTTCTTT
TRBJ1-1 | . | TRBV10-3 | few | CAISESWGAEAFF | TGTGCCATCAGTGAGTCCTGGGGGGCTGAAGCTTTCTTT
TRBJ2-7 | TRBD1 | TRBV5-1 | . | CASSSSGTVYEQYF | TGCGCCAGCAGCTCCTCCGGGACAGTCTACGAGCAGTACTTC
TRBJ2-7 | . | TRBV10-3 | many | CAIRDRLVTEQYF | TGTGCCATCAGGGACAGACTAGTTACTGAGCAGTACTTC
TRBJ2-1 | . | TRBV2 | . | CASSGSSSYNEQFF | TGTGCCAGCAGTGGGAGTAGCTCCTACAATGAGCAGTTCTTC
TRBJ1-5 | . | TRBV6-1 | many | CASSRGGDQPQHF | TGTGCCAGCAGTAGGGGAGGGGATCAGCCCCAGCATTTT
TRBJ1-2 | . | TRBV9 | few | CASSFRQDPYGYTF | TGTGCCAGCAGCTTTCGACAGGACCCGTATGGCTACACCTTC
TRBJ2-7 | . | TRBV24-1 | once | CATSEAPGKTYEQYF | TGTGCCACCAGTGAAGCACCGGGAAAGACCTACGAGCAGTACTTC
TRBJ1-1 | . | TRBV5-1 | . | CASSLDRRLTEAFF | TGCGCCAGCAGCTTGGACAGGAGACTCACTGAAGCTTTCTTT
TRBJ1-4 | . | TRBV6-5 | . | CASSYSNGEGEKLFF | TGTGCCAGCAGTTACTCGAACGGGGAGGGAGAAAAACTGTTTTTT
TRBJ2-1 | . | TRBV28 | many | CASSSTWGRKGYNEQFF | TGTGCCAGCAGTTCCACTTGGGGACGGAAAGGGTACAATGAGCAGTTCTTC
TRBJ2-7 | TRBD2 | TRBV12-3/TRBV12-4 | . | CASSVNYLAGGNREQYF | TGTGCCAGCAGTGTCAACTATTTAGCGGGAGGGAATCGCGAGCAGTACTTC